This T cell receptor (beta chain) was recorded in a study of blood T cell repertoires in COVID-19. Germline-derived CDR1 and CDR2 are SGHTA and FQGNSA. The CDR3 sequence is 15 residues long. V was pared by 5 bases and J by 7 bases, with 20 bases between. Here immunoSEQ multiplex PCR was the method, and the copy in TCRdb shows in-frame clones only, minus some. Among about 300,000 clones listed, around 85% were seen once. The sequenced material came from PBMCs or T cells enriched from blood (not recorded which). The receptor was isolated from a woman aged 45-59 years who had recovered from COVID-19. The chain recombines TRBV7-2 with TRBJ2-5; tentatively, D is TRBD2 (5 bases). This CDR3 reads CASSVNGVSGSTQYF. The DNA of the CDR3 is TGTGCCAGCAGCGTCAACGGGGTCTCGGGGTCGACCCAGTACTTC.